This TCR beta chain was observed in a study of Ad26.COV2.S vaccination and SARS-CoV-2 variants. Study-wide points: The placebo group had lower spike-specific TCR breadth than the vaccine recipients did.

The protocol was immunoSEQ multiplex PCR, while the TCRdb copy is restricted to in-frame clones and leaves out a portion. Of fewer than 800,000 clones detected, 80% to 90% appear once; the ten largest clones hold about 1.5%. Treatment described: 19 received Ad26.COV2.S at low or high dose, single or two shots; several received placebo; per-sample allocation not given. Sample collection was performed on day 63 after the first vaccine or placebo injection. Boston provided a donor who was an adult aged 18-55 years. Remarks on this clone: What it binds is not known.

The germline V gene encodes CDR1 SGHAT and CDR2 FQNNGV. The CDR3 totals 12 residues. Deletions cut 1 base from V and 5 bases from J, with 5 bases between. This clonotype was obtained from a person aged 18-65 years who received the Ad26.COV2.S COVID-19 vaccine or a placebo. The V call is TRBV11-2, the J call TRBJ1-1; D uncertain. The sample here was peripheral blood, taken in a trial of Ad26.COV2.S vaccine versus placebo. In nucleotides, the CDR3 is TGTGCCAGCAGCTTAGTGGTTACTGAAGCTTTCTTT. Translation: CASSLVVTEAFF.